The 20 T cell receptor beta chains presented below share a single source sample, sequenced in a study of T cell clusters in autoimmune cytopenias. TRB rearrangements were amplified by touch-down multiplex PCR with mixed TRB-A/B primers. TCRdb re-analyzed the multiplex PCR reads; it lists each CDR3 protein once, without DNA. The sample's table shows 6,200 or so distinct CDR3 sequences. Each sample's input was 250 ng genomic DNA, some 40,000 genome equivalents. These data are also associated with another study on T cell repertoires in aging, cancer and after chemotherapy.

The sample taken for sequencing was peripheral blood. Source of these receptors: a human donor in good health.

V usage is TRBV6-2 or TRBV6-3 and J usage is TRBJ2-7; there is no DNA to check the TCRdb D call of TRBD2. Germline loops: CDR1 MNHEY, CDR2 SVGEGT. This CDR3 has 15 amino acids. Here the CDR3 reads CASTERGASSYEQYF.

This clonotype is medium-sized by frequency. The chain joins TRBV11-1 to TRBJ1-1; TCRdb outputs TRBD1, but without DNA this stays unchecked. CDR3 length equals 15 residues. In germline, CDR1 is SGHAT, CDR2 FQDESV (reference sequence). CDR3 sequence reads: CASSPGAGGGTEAFF.

Its frequency marks this clonotype as medium-sized. The CDR3 region is CAWSVGNLRTDTQYF. This chain uses TRBV30 with TRBJ2-3. From germline, CDR1 is GTSNPN and CDR2 SVGIG (reference sequence). This CDR3 contains 15 residues.

The chain uses TRBV30 and TRBJ2-1; with no DNA, the TCRdb D assignment of TRBD2 cannot be verified. The germline V gene has CDR1 GTSNPN and CDR2 SVGIG (reference sequence). CDR3 length: 19 amino acids. The CDR3 region is CAWSARFGNSGSSYNEQFF.

Judged by frequency, this clonotype is medium-sized. The chain has TRBV30 and TRBJ1-5. This CDR3 region has 16 residues. CDR1 and CDR2 from the germline V gene are GTSNPN and SVGIG (reference sequence). CDR3 sequence reads: CAWSGGGPDPNQPQHF.

This clonotype ranks as medium-sized in terms of frequency. The chain is built from TRBV19 and TRBJ2-6; as DNA is missing, the TRBD2 call by TCRdb cannot be tested. CDR1 is LNHDA and CDR2 is SQIVND in the germline V gene (reference sequence). There are 15 residues in the CDR3. This chain's CDR3 is CASSIGGSGANVLTF.

This rearrangement joins TRBV4-2 to TRBJ1-6; TCRdb selects TRBD1, and the lack of DNA leaves this call unchecked. The germline V gene has CDR1 LGHNA and CDR2 YNFKEQ. The CDR3 has 16 amino acids. CDR3 sequence: CASSQDLPHNNSPLHF.

By frequency, this clonotype registers medium-sized. This sequence joins TRBV19 and TRBJ1-1; TCRdb names TRBD1, which stays unverified in the absence of DNA. CDR1 and CDR2 (germline): LNHDA, SQIVND (reference sequence). This CDR3 region has 15 residues. The CDR3 loop is CASMPQGAGNTEAFF.

The CDR3 sequence is CASSTRGTYKQYF. V usage is TRBV18 and J usage is TRBJ2-7; TCRdb lists TRBD1, though no DNA is available to test this call. The CDR3 is 13 amino acids. Germline values: CDR1 KGHSH, CDR2 LQKENI.

The chain has TRBV6-5 and TRBJ1-4; the D gene TCRdb calls, TRBD1, cannot be checked with no DNA. Germline CDR1 and CDR2: MNHEY and SVGAGI. The CDR3 has 16 amino acids. This CDR3 is CASSYYKTGGWEKLFF.

This chain joins TRBV30 and TRBJ2-2; TCRdb names TRBD1, which stays unverified in the absence of DNA. CDR1 is GTSNPN, CDR2 SVGIG, per germline (reference sequence). The CDR3 contains 15 residues. The CDR3 spells CAWSAGTPNTGELFF.

The chain joins TRBV27 to TRBJ2-3. This CDR3 is built from 16 residues. The germline V gene encodes CDR1 MNHEY and CDR2 SMNVEV (reference sequence). This CDR3 reads CASSLLPSSYTDTQYF.

This clonotype counts as medium-sized (0.01 to 0.1%) by frequency. The chain employs TRBV6-1 and TRBJ2-2; TCRdb's D call, TRBD2, is unchecked because there is no DNA. Germline V gene data show CDR1 as MNHNS and CDR2 as SASEGT. This CDR3 contains 16 residues. CDR3 sequence reads: CATLGREGANTGELFF.

The chain uses TRBV7-2 and TRBJ2-5; TCRdb outputs TRBD1, but without DNA this stays unchecked. The CDR3 is made up of 15 amino acids. CDR1 is SGHTA and CDR2 is FQGNSA in the germline V gene. CDR3 protein: CASSLQGSGHETQYF.

This clonotype is labeled medium-sized based on frequency. The genes are TRBV19 and TRBJ2-7; the TRBD1 assignment by TCRdb is unverifiable without DNA. The CDR3 covers 13 residues. Germline CDR1 LNHDA, CDR2 SQIVND (reference sequence). CDR3 in amino acids: CASSIAPGYEQYF.

Considering frequency, this clonotype is medium-sized. The chain carries TRBV5-6 and TRBJ1-4. Germline V gene data show CDR1 as SGHDT and CDR2 as YYEEEE. This CDR3 spans 14 amino acids. The CDR3 is CASSPTATNEKLFF.

This clonotype counts as medium-sized (0.01 to 0.1%) by frequency. The chain couples TRBV6-4 to TRBJ2-2; TCRdb names TRBD1, which stays unverified in the absence of DNA. From germline, CDR1 is MRHNA and CDR2 SNTAGT. CDR3 size: 16 residues. This CDR3 is CASSGTGTTNTGELFF.

This clonotype is identified as medium-sized from frequency. The chain combines TRBV5-4 with TRBJ2-3; TCRdb picks TRBD1, but there is no DNA to check that call. Looked up from germline, CDR1 is SGHNT and CDR2 is YYREEE (reference sequence). CDR3 length: 15 residues. The CDR3 loop is CASSQGQRISDTQYF.

The chain recombines TRBV6-5 with TRBJ2-7; absent DNA, TCRdb's TRBD1 call cannot be checked. From germline, CDR1 is MNHEY and CDR2 SVGAGI. The CDR3 runs to 17 residues. The CDR3 protein is CASSYSPSGGGSYEQYF.

Frequency places this clonotype as medium-sized. V is TRBV29-1 and J is TRBJ2-7; there is no DNA to check the TCRdb D call of TRBD1. The CDR3 spans 13 residues. Germline CDR1 and CDR2: SQVTM and ANQGSEA. The CDR3 here is CSVGQGLPYEQYF.